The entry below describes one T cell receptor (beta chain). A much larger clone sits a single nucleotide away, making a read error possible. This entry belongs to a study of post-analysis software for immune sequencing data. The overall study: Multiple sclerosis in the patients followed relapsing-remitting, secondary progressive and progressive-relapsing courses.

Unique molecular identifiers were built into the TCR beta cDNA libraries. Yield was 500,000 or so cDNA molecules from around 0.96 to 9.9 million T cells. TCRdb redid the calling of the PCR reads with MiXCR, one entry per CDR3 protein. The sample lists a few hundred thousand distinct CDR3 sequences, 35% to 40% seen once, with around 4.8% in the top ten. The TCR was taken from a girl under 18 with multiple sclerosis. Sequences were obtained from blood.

CDR3 DNA: TGCGCCAGCAGCTTGGTGCAGGGGGGCGGGGATACGCAGTATTTT. Its translation is CASSLVQGGGDTQYF. The rearrangement joins TRBV5-1 to TRBJ2-3, with D possibly TRBD1 on 7 matching bases. The ends were cut back, 0 bases at V and 6 bases at J, with 14 bases in the middle. The V gene's germline CDR1 is SGHRS and CDR2 YFSETQ. This CDR3 is built from 15 residues.